This T cell receptor (beta chain) was captured in a study of blood T cell repertoires in COVID-19. At the level of the study: The United States, Italy and Spain provided the acute and convalescent COVID-19 samples. Sources were T cells, B-cell-depleted T cells, or PBMCs; the material itself was cDNA or gDNA.

The CDR3 totals 12 residues. The junction had 9 bases not matched to a gene; V was cut back by 7 bases and J by 10 bases. In germline, CDR1 is MNHNY, CDR2 SVGAGI (reference sequence). Methods used by the authors: Estimation of nucleated cell counts was performed using reference gene primer amplification. The protocol was immunoSEQ multiplex PCR, while the TCRdb copy is restricted to in-frame clones and leaves out a portion. Clone size and the V and J calls come from that table; the DNA yielded D and trimming. This table holds over 100,000 clones, approximately 90% found once. The clonotype was recovered from a human donor with acute or convalescent COVID-19. The donor label of this sample is uncertain. Sequencing used peripheral blood. V and J are TRBV6-6 and TRBJ1-1; 7 bases are shared with TRBD1. CDR3 nucleotide sequence: TGTGCCAGCACCCGGACAGGTAGTTTAGCTTTCTTT. It specifies CASTRTGSLAFF.